This T cell receptor (beta chain) originates from a study of cytomegalovirus exposure and HLA in healthy donors. Measured with immunoSEQ multiplex PCR; TCRdb has only the in-frame clones, and not every one. The table shows more than 90,000 clones, with about 82% occurring only once. A single count supports this clone. Per germline, CDR1 MNHNY and CDR2 SVGAGI (reference sequence). The CDR3 is 16 amino acids. Trimming stripped 2 bases from V and 3 bases from J, with 13 bases between. The sequencing sample was made of PBMCs. The genes are TRBV6-6 and TRBJ2-2, with a weak D call TRBD2 (6 bases). The clonotype originates from a man in his late teens or twenties in good health and CMV-seronegative. CDR3 protein: CASSYRGGDYTGELFF. The CDR3 nucleotides are TGTGCCAGCAGTTACCGGGGCGGGGACTACACCGGGGAGCTGTTTTTT.